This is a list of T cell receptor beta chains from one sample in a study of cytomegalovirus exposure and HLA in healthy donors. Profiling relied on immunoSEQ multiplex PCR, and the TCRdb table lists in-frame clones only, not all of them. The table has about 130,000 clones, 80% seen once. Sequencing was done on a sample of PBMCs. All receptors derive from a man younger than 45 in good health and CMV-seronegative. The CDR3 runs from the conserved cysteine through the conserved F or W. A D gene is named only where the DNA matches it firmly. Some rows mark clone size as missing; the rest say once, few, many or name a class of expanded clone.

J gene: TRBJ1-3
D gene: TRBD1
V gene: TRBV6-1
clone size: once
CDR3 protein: CASSVSTGGSSGNTIYF
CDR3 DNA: TGTGCCAGCAGTGTATCGACAGGGGGAAGCTCTGGAAACACCATATATTTT

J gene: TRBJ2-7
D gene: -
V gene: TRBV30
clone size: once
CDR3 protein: CAWSARGVGSEQYF
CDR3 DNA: TGTGCCTGGAGTGCCAGGGGAGTGGGGTCAGAGCAGTACTTC

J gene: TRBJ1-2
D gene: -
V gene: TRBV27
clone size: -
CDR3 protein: CASSLSPRAGRSYGYTF
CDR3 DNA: TGTGCCAGCAGTTTATCCCCGAGGGCAGGCCGTTCCTATGGCTACACCTTC

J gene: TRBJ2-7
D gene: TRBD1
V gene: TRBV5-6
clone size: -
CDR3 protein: CASSPAGTGVTEQYF
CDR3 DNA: TGTGCCAGCAGCCCCGCCGGGACAGGGGTTACCGAGCAGTACTTC

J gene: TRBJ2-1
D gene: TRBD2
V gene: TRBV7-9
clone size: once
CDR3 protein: CASSLVVLAGAGYNEQFF
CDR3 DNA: TGTGCCAGCAGCTTAGTAGTGTTAGCGGGAGCCGGCTACAATGAGCAGTTCTTC

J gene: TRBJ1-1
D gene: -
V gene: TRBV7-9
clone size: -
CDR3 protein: CSSSSMNTEAFF
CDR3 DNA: TGTTCCAGCAGCTCTATGAACACTGAAGCTTTCTTT

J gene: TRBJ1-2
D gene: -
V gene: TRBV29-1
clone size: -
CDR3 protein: CSVRERPGYTF
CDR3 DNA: TGCAGCGTTCGGGAAAGGCCGGGCTACACCTTC

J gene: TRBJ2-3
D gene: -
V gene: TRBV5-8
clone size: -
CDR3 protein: CASSYQIMGGPDTQYF
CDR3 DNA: TGTGCCAGCAGCTACCAGATTATGGGAGGTCCAGATACGCAGTATTTT

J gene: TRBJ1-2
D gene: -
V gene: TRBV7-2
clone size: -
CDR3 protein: CASSPGAGFGYGYTF
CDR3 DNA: TGTGCCAGCAGCCCAGGGGCAGGGTTCGGCTATGGCTACACCTTC

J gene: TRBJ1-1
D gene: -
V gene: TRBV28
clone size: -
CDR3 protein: CASSFIAGTEAFF
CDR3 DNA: TGTGCCAGCAGTTTTATTGCGGGTACCGAAGCTTTCTTT

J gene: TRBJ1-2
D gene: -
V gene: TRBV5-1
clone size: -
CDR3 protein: CASSLEPGNYGYTF
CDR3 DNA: TGCGCCAGCAGCTTGGAACCAGGAAACTATGGCTACACCTTC